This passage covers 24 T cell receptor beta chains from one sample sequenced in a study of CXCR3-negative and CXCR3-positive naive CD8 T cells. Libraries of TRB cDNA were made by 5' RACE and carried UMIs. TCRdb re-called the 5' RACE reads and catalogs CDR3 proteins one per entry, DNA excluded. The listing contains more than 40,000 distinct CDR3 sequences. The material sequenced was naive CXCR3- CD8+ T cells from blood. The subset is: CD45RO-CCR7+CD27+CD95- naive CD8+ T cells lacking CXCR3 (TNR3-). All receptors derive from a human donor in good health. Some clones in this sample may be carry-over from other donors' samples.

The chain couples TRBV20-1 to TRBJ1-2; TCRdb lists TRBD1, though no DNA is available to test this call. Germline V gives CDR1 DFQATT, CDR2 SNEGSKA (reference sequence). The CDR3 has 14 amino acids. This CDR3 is CSARDWDREGGYTF.

CDR3 in amino acids: CASSQSIRGRGNYGYTF. The rearrangement uses TRBV4-3 and TRBJ1-2; the TCRdb D gene call, TRBD1, has no DNA to confirm it. Germline V gene sequence: CDR1 LGHNA, CDR2 YSLEER. This CDR3 is 17 amino acids long.

The CDR3 spells CASSQDGRQEYNEQFF. The rearrangement joins TRBV4-3 to TRBJ2-1; the D call of TRBD1 rests on TCRdb alone, since no DNA is present to check it. The CDR3 extends over 16 amino acids. CDR1 and CDR2 (germline): LGHNA, YSLEER.

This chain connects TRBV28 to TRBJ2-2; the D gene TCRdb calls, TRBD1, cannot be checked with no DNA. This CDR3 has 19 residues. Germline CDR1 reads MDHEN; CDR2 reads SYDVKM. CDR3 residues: CASSLGPGTVYKNTGELFF.

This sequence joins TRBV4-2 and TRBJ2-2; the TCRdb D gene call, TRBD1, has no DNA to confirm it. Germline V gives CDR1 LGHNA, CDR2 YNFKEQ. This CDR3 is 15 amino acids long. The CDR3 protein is CASSQTGDHTGELFF.

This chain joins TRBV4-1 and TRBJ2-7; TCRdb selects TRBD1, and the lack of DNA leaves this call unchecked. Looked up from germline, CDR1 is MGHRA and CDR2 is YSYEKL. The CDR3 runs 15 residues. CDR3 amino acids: CASSGPGTPPYEQYF.

The CDR3 spells CASRLRTGDHSNQPQHF. This chain uses TRBV2 with TRBJ1-5; absent DNA, TCRdb's TRBD1 call cannot be checked. The CDR3 is made up of 17 amino acids. Per germline, CDR1 SNHLY and CDR2 FYNNEI.

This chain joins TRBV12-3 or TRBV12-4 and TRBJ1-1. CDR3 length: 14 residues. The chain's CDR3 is CASSLAAGNTEAFF.

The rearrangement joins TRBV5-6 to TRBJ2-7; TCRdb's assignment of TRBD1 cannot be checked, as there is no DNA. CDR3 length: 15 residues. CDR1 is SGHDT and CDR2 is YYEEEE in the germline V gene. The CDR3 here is CASSPWTGTVYEQYF.

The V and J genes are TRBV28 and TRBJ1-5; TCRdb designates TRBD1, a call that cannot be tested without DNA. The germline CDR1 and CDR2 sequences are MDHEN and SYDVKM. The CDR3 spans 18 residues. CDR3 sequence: CASSLGVGQLRSNQPQHF. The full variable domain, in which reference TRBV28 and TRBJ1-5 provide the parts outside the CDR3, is DVKVTQSSRYLVKRTGEKVFLECVQDMDHENMFWYRQDPGLGLRLIYFSYDVKMKEKGDIPEGYSVSREKKERFSLILESASTNQTSMYLCASSLGVGQLRSNQPQHFGDGTRLSIL.

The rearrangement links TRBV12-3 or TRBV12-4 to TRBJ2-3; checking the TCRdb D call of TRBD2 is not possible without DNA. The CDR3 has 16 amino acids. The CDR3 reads CASSPRTSGGKDTQYF.

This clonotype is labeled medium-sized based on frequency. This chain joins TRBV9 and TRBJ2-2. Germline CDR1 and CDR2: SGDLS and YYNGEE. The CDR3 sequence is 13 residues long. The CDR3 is CASSPLNTGELFF.

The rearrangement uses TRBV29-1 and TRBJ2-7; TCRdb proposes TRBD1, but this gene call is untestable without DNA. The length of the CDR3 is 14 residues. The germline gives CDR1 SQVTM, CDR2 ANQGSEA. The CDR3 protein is CSVEGTGGSDEQYF.

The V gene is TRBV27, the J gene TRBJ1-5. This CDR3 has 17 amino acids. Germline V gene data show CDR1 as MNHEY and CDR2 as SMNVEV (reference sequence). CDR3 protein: CASSLSPGVYSNQPQHF.

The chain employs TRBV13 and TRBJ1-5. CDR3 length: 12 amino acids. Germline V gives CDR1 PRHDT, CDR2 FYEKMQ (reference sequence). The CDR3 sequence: CASSFGEQPQHF.

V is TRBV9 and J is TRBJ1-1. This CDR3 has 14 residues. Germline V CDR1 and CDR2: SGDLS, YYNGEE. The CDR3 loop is CASSARAVNTEAFF.

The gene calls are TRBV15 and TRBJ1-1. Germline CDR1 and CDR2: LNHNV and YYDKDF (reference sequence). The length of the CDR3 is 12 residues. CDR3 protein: CASTDMNTEAFF.

The CDR3 here is CSARDPAGSSYNEQFF. The rearrangement links TRBV20-1 to TRBJ2-1; TCRdb gives TRBD2 as the D gene, but with no DNA this cannot be confirmed. CDR3 length: 16 residues. Looked up from germline, CDR1 is DFQATT and CDR2 is SNEGSKA (reference sequence).

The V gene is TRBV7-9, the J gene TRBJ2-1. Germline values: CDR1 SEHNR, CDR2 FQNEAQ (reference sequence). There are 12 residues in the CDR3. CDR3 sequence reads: CASSLMVPEQFF.

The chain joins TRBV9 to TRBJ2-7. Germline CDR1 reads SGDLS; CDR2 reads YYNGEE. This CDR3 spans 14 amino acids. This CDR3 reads CASSVGLSSYEQYF. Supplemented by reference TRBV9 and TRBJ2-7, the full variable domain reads DSGVTQTPKHLITATGQRVTLRCSPRSGDLSVYWYQQSLDQGLQFLIQYYNGEERAKGNILERFSAQQFPDLHSELNLSSLELGDSALYFCASSVGLSSYEQYFGPGTRLTVT.

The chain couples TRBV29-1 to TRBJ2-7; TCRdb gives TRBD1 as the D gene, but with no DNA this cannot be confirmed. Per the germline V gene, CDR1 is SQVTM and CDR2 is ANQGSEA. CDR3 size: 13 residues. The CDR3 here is CSVARTGTYEQYF.

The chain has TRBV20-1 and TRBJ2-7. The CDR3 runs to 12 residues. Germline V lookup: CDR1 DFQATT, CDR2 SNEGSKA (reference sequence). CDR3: CSGNVDMYEQYF.

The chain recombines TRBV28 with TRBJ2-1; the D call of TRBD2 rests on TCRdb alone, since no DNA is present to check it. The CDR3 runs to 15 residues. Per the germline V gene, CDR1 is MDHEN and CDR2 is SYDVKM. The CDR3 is CASSARASSYNEQFF. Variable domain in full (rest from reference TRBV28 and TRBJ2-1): DVKVTQSSRYLVKRTGEKVFLECVQDMDHENMFWYRQDPGLGLRLIYFSYDVKMKEKGDIPEGYSVSREKKERFSLILESASTNQTSMYLCASSARASSYNEQFFGPGTRLTVL.

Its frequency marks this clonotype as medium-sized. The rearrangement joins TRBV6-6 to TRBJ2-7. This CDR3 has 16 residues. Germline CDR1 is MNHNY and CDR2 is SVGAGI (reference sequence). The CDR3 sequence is CASSDIEGLPSYEQYF.